This entry concerns a single T cell receptor beta chain. The data were taken from a study of control samples from healthy donors and cancer patients. Profiled with immunoSEQ multiplex PCR; TCRdb holds only in-frame clones, not every one. This sample has 150,000 to 190,000 clones, with 93% found just once. Germline assignment: CDR1 LGHDT and CDR2 YNNKEL (reference sequence). Trimming stripped 4 bases from V and 11 bases from J, with 20 bases between. There are 14 residues in the CDR3. The sequence was collected from a man aged 45 to 65 in good health. The sample was blood. The chain uses TRBV3-1 (or the pseudogene TRBV3-2) and TRBJ1-1, with D tentatively TRBD1 (5 bases). The CDR3 DNA reads as TGTGCCAGCAGCCCCCCCCTCGGCGGGGGGAGGGCTTTCTTT. Amino acid sequence: CASSPPLGGGRAFF.